This record looks at one T cell receptor (beta chain) sequence and its context. The CDR3 contains 14 residues. Germline V gene sequence: CDR1 MNHEY, CDR2 SMNVEV (reference sequence). Trimming removed 4 bases from V and 0 bases from J, with 9 bases in between. This sample is part of a study of cytomegalovirus exposure and HLA in healthy donors. Background on the study: About 82 million unique TCRs from HLA-typed donors were held in an early release of data.

Vbeta (60) and Jbeta (13) primers were used in the PCR. Produced via immunoSEQ multiplex PCR; TCRdb's table is partial and in-frame only. The data hold around 150,000 clones, with about 78% observed a single time. Input material: PBMCs. The rearrangement links TRBV27 to TRBJ1-1, with D unclear. The sequence came from a man between 40 and 49 years old in good health and CMV-seropositive. The CDR3 reads CASSSSVMNTEAFF. CDR3 sequence (DNA): TGTGCCAGCAGTTCTAGTGTAATGAACACTGAAGCTTTCTTT.